Presented here are 3 T cell receptor beta chains from one specimen sequenced in a study of graft-versus-host responses after intestinal transplantation. Repertoires were generated with immunoSEQ multiplex PCR, while TCRdb's copy carries only in-frame clones and drops some. The sample has thousands of clones; 80% to 85% are singletons. Processing of graft tissue released intraepithelial and lamina propria lymphocytes. This specimen consisted of ileum tissue, obtained approximately 120 days after transplant. The receptors were sampled from a human patient who received an intestinal transplant, so some T cells may come from the graft donor.

The chain links TRBV27 to TRBJ1-5; D not resolved. V lost 6 bases to trimming and J lost 0 bases, with 21 bases between them. The CDR3 consists of 18 residues. Germline loops: CDR1 MNHEY, CDR2 SMNVEV (reference sequence). In DNA form, the CDR3 reads TGTGCCAGCAGCGCCAGTCCACCGGATTTTTATAGCAATCAGCCCCAGCATTTT. Its translation is CASSASPPDFYSNQPQHF.

This clone was counted once. The chain recombines TRBV5-1 with TRBJ2-2, with TRBD2 matching 12 bases. The CDR3 is made up of 18 amino acids. Germline V lookup: CDR1 SGHRS, CDR2 YFSETQ. Losses at the gene ends were 4 bases for V and 4 bases for J; bases not matched to a gene: 11. DNA for the CDR3: TGCGCCAGCAGCATAACGCCTAGCGGGGGGGCAGGCACCGGGGAGCTGTTTTTT. Its protein product is CASSITPSGGAGTGELFF.

This chain's CDR3 is CASSERTGEDEQFF. The CDR3 nucleotides read TGTGCCAGCAGTGAACGGACAGGGGAAGATGAGCAGTTCTTC. This chain uses TRBV2 with TRBJ2-1, with 9 bases identical to TRBD1. The V gene's germline CDR1 is SNHLY and CDR2 FYNNEI. This CDR3 region has 14 residues. Losses at the gene ends were 2 bases for V and 8 bases for J; bases not matched to a gene: 4.